This T cell receptor beta chain was captured in a study of blood T cell repertoires in COVID-19. In the study overall: Specimens from acute and convalescent COVID-19 originated in the United States, Italy and Spain. From T cells, B-cell-depleted T cells, or PBMCs came the material, which was cDNA or gDNA.

The CDR3 is 13 residues long. V gave up 1 base and J gave up 4 bases, with 7 bases separating them. Germline V CDR1 and CDR2: SGHNT, YENEEA. Original methodology: Nucleated cell number was recorded as an estimate derived from reference gene primer amplification. Sequencing was performed with immunoSEQ multiplex PCR; in TCRdb, only in-frame clones are kept and a portion is missing. V and J calls and clone size come straight from that table; D and trimming were deduced from the DNA. The profile shows just over 80,000 clones, 81% of them singletons. The sequenced material came from peripheral blood. The chain combines TRBV11-3 with TRBJ1-1; D is perhaps TRBD1 (6 bases). This clonotype was sampled from a man at least 80 years old with acute or convalescent COVID-19. CDR3 amino acids: CASSLGRGTEAFF. The CDR3 DNA is TGTGCCAGCAGCTTAGGCAGGGGCACTGAAGCTTTCTTT.